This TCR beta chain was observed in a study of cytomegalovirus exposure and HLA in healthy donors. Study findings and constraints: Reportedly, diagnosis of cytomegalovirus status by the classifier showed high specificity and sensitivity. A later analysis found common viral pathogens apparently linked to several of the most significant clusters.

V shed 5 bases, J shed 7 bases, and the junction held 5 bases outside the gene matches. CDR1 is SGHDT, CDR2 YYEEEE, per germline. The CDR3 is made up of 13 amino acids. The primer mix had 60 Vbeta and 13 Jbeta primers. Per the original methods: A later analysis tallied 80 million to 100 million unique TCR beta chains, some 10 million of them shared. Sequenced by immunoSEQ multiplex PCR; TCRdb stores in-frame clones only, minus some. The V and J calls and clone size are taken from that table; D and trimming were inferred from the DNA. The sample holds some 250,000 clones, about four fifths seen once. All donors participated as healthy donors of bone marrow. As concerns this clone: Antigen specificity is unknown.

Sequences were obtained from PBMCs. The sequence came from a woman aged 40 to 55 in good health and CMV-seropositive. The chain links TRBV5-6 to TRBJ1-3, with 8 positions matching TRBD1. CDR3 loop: CASRRTGSNTIYF. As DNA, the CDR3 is TGTGCCAGCAGAAGGACAGGGTCGAACACCATATATTTT.